This T cell receptor beta chain emerged from a study of early T cells in non-severe SARS-CoV-2 infection. Study-wide context: Bulk RNA taken from unsorted whole blood was sequenced, leaving chains unpaired.

To note about this clonotype: A much larger clone lies one base from this, so it may be a read error.

Germline lookup yields CDR1 SNHLY and CDR2 FYNNEI. This CDR3 region has 15 residues. V was pared by 4 bases and J by 4 bases, with 13 bases between. Individual cDNA molecules were tagged with unique molecular identifiers, the study reported. One entry per CDR3 protein, called by TCRdb with MiXCR from the 5' RACE reads. The sample has some 66,000 distinct CDR3 sequences; roughly 10% are singletons. V is TRBV2 and J is TRBJ2-2; D is undetermined. This clonotype was sampled from an adult who was a healthcare worker with PCR-confirmed SARS-CoV-2 infection or an uninfected control (not recorded which). Sequencing input: whole blood. The CDR3 DNA reads TGTGCCAGCAGTGGGAGAAGGCATGGCACCGGGGAGCTGTTTTTT. Its protein is CASSGRRHGTGELFF.